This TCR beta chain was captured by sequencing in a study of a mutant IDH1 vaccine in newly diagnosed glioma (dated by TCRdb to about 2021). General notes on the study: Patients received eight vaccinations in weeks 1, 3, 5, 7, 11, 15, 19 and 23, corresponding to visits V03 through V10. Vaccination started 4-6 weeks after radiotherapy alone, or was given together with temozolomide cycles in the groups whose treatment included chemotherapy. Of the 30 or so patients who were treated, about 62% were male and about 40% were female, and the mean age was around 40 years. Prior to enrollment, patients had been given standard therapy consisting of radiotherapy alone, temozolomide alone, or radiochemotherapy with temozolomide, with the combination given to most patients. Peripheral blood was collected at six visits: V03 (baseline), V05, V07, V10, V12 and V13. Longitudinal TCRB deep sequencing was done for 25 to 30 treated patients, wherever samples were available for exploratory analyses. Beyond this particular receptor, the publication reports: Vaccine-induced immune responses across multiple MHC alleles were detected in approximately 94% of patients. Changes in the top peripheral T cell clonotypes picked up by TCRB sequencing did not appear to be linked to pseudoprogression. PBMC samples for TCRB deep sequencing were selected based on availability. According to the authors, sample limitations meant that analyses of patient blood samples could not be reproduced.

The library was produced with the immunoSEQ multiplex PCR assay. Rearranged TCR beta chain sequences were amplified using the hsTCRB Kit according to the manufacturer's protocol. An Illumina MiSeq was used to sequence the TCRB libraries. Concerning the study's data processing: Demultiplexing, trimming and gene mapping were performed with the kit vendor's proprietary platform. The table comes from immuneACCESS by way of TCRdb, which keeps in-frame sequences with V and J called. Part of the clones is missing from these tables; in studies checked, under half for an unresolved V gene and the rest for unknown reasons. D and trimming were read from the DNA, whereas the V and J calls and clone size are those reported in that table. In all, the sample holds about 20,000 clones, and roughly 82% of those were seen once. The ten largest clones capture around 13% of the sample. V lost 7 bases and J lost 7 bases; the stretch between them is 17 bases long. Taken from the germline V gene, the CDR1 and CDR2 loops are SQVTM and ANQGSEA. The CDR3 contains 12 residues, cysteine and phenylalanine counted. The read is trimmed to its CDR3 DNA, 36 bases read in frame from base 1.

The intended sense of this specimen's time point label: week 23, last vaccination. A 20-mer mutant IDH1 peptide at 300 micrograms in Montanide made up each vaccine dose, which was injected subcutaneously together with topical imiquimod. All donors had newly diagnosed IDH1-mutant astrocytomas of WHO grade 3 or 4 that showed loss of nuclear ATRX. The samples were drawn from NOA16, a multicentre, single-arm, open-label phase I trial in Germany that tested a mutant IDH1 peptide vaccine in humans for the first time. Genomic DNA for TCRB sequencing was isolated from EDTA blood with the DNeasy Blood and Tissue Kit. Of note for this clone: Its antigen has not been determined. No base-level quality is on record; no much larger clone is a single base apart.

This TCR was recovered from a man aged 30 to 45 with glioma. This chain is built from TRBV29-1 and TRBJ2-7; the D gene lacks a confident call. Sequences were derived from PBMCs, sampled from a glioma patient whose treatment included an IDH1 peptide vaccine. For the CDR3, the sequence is CSAWDVVGEQYF. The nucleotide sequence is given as TGCAGCGCATGGGATGTGGTGGGGGAGCAGTACTTC.